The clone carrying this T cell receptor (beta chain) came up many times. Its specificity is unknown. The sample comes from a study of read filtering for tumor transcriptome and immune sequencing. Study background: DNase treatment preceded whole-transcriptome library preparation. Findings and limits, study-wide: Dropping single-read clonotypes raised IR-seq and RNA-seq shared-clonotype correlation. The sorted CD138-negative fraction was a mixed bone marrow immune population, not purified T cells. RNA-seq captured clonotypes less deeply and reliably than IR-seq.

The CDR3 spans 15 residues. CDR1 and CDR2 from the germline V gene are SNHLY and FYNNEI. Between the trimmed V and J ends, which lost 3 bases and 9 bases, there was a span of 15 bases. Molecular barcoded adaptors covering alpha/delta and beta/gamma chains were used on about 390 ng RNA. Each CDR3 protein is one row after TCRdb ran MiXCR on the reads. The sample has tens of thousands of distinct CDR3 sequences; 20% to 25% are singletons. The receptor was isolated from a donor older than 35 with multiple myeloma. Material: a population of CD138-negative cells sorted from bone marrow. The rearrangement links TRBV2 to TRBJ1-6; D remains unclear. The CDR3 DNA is TGTGCCAGCAGTGACTTCCCAGTAAGCTTTTCACCCCTCCACTTT. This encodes CASSDFPVSFSPLHF.